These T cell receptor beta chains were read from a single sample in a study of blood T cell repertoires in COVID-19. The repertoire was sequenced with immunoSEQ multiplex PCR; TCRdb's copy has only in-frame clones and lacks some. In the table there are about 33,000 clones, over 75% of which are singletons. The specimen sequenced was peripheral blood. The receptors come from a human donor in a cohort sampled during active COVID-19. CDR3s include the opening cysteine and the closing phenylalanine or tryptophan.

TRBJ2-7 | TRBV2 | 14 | CASSEEGETGEQYF
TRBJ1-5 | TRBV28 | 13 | CASSFPGYQPQHF
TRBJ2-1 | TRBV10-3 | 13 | CAISPDRAIEQFF
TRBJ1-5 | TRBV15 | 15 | CATRREGGGNQPQHF
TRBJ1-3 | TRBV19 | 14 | CASRTGGTGNTIYF
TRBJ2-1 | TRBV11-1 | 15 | CASSGRDSSNNEQFF
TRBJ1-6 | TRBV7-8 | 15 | CASSSGTEYFSPLHF
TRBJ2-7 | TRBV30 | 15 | CAWTRGAERRGEQYF
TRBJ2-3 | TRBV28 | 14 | CASSFATMSDTQYF
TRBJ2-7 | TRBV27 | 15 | CASSLLSGSSYEQYF
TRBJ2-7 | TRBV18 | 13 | CASSPDSSYEQYF
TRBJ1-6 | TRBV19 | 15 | CASTPSRGLNSPLHF
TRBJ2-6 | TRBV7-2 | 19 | CASSSSETGPASGANVLTF
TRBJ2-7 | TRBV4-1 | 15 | CASREGLALGYEQYF
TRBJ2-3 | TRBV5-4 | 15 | CASSTPNYGTDTQYF
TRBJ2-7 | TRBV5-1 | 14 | CASKEVISSYEQYF
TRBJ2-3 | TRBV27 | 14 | CASSYRISTDTQYF
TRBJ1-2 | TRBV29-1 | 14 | CSVEKGVGSYGYTF
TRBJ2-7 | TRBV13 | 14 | CASSSHRNSYEQYF
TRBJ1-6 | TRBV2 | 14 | CASSEAPSVPPLHF
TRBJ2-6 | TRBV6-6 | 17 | CASSRGTQGRGANVLTF
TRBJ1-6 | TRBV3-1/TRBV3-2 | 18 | CASSRTVAGSSYNSPLHF
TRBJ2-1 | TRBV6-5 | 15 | CASSYVAGGPHEQFF
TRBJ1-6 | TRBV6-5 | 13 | CASFSARNSPLHF
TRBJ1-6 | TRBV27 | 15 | CASSAHRGKDSPLHF
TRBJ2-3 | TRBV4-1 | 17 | CASSQDPGEVDADTQYF
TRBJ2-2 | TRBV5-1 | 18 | CASSLGPQAGGRIGELFF
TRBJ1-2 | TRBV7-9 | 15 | CASSLRSDSNYGYTF
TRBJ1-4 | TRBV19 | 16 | CASSRAGTSTNEKLFF
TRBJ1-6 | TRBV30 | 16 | CAWSRPRGSYNSPLHF
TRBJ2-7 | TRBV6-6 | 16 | CASSYSGQFPRSEQYF
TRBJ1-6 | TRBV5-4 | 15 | CASSPWGGSNSPLHF
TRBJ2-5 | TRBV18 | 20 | CASSPKSPGQGRYRQETQYF
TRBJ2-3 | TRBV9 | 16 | CASSPGGSYSTDTQYF
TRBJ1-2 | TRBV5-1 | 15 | CASSFPGQASYGYTF
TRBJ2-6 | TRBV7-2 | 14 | CASSPGGGSNVLTF
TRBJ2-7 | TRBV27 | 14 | CASSLMTGSAEQYF
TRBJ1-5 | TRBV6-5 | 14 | CASSFNREWQPQHF
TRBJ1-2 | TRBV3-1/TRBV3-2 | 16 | CASSPFSGGGNYGYTF
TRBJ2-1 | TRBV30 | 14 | CAWSRGGSYNEQFF
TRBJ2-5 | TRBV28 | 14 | CASSTGSLSETQYF
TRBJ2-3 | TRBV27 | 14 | CASSFRSGTDTQYF
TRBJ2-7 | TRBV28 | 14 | CASRLAGGPQEQYF
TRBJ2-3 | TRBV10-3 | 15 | CAISGDGGASDTQYF
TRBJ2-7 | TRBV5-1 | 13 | CASSSRGEGSGYF
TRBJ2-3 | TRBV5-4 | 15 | CASSADRGSTDTQYF
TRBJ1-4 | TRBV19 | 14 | CASSMAGVNEKLFF
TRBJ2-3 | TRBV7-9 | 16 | CASSLASRQPVDTQYF
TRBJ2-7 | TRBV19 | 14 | CASNTGDSSYEQYF
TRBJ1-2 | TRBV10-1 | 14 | CAREFLRGLSGYTF